This record concerns one T cell receptor (beta chain) sequence. The target antigen is unknown. Assay used: immunoSEQ multiplex PCR; TCRdb lists only in-frame clones, some missing. Among some 80,000 clones listed, 70% to 90% were seen once. This sample was taken from a study of OX40 agonist ivuxolimab in advanced cancers. Study as a whole: In this trial design, patients received ivuxolimab intravenously at 0.01 to 10 mg/kg every 2 weeks.

The V gene's germline CDR1 is SGDLS and CDR2 YYNGEE. This CDR3 comprises 14 residues. V lost 0 bases and J lost 4, with 10 bases in between. Points from the study as a whole: Low clonal expansion, among the lowest seen, marked partial responders at 0.1-3.0 mg/kg. In the 0.1 to 3.0 mg/kg range, CD4+ and CD8+ blood T cells had expanded clonally by week 6. Low normalized T-cell clonal expansion was additionally recorded for some nonresponders.

The receptor's source is an adult with an advanced solid tumor such as melanoma, head and neck, liver or kidney cancer. This material consisted of CD4+ or CD8+ T cells sorted from blood, taken in a trial of the OX40 agonist ivuxolimab. This chain uses TRBV9 with TRBJ1-1, with a possible D match to TRBD1 (5 bases). DNA of the CDR3: TGTGCCAGCAGCGTAGCCCGGGGGAGCACTGAAGCTTTCTTT. Residues: CASSVARGSTEAFF.